This entry lists 24 T cell receptor beta chains sequenced from one sample in a study of beta chain features in type 1 diabetes. Expressed TCRB transcripts were sequenced, since all the RNA that had been isolated was reverse transcribed. The protocol was immunoSEQ multiplex PCR, while the TCRdb copy is restricted to in-frame clones and leaves out a portion. The sample lists 350,000 to 450,000 clones; about 14% were seen once. Sample: naive CD4+ T cells from blood. Receptors originate from a man aged 25-40 years in good health.

CDR3 sequence reads: CASSLNRANEQFF. The CDR3 bases are TGCGCCAGCAGCTTAAACAGGGCGAATGAGCAGTTCTTC. The chain carries TRBV5-1 and TRBJ2-1, with D possibly TRBD1 on 6 matching bases. The CDR3 is 13 amino acids. The germline V gene encodes CDR1 SGHRS and CDR2 YFSETQ. Trimming took 2 bases from V and 7 from J, leaving 10 bases between them.

The V call is TRBV30, the J call TRBJ1-3; D is uncertain. V lost 2 bases and J lost 0, with 5 bases in between. The length of the CDR3 is 13 residues. The germline V gene encodes CDR1 GTSNPN and CDR2 SVGIG (reference sequence). CDR3 amino acids: CAWSQSSGNTIYF. In nucleotides, the CDR3 is TGTGCCTGGAGTCAGTCCTCTGGAAACACCATATATTTT.

V usage is TRBV20-1 and J usage is TRBJ2-7, with TRBD2 as a possible D gene (6 bases). This CDR3 region has 10 residues. Deletions cut 6 bases from V and 6 bases from J, with 9 bases between. Germline V lookup: CDR1 DFQATT, CDR2 SNEGSKA (reference sequence). Written as DNA, the CDR3 is TGCAGTGCGGGGACTCTCGAGCAGTACTTC. This sequence encodes CSAGTLEQYF.

This clone was seen only a few times. The chain has TRBV7-9 and TRBJ2-5; D remains ambiguous. The germline V gene encodes CDR1 SEHNR and CDR2 FQNEAQ (reference sequence). The CDR3 sequence is 12 residues long. Trimming took 5 bases from V and 1 from J, leaving 5 bases between them. CDR3 residues: CASSRVQETQYF. CDR3 coding DNA: TGTGCCAGCAGCCGTGTCCAAGAGACCCAGTACTTC.

This clone was counted a few times. The V call is TRBV6-5, the J call TRBJ1-1; D is perhaps TRBD1 (5 bases). This CDR3 comprises 16 residues. Per germline, CDR1 MNHEY and CDR2 SVGAGI. With 2 bases removed from V and 4 bases from J, the gap between germline ends came to 17 bases. For the CDR3, the DNA is TGTGCCAGCAGTTACGACTTCTCCGAGAGGGGCACTGAAGCTTTCTTT. Protein: CASSYDFSERGTEAFF.

The V gene is TRBV14, the J gene TRBJ1-2; D uncertain. The CDR3 is 15 amino acids. V gave up 1 base and J gave up 4 bases, with 13 bases separating them. Germline-derived CDR1 and CDR2 are SGHDN and FVKESK. This CDR3 reads CASSQGGSWSYGYTF. The CDR3 coding sequence is TGTGCCAGCAGCCAAGGAGGGTCGTGGAGCTATGGCTACACCTTC.

At least ten counts were recorded for this clone. The chain couples TRBV29-1 to TRBJ2-4, with a tentative D call TRBD1 (6 bases). The CDR3 spans 12 residues. V was pared by 4 bases and J by 9 bases, with 13 bases between. Germline V gene data show CDR1 as SQVTM and CDR2 as ANQGSEA. The CDR3 DNA reads as TGCAGCGTTGGGACAGCCGAAACCATTCAGTACTTC. Translation gives CSVGTAETIQYF. The whole variable domain, remainder taken from reference TRBV29-1 and TRBJ2-4, is SAVISQKPSRDICQRGTSLTIQCQVDSQVTMMFWYRQQPGQSLTLIATANQGSEATYESGFVIDKFPISRPNLTFSTLTVSNMSPEDSSIYLCSVGTAETIQYFGAGTRLSVL.

The rearrangement links TRBV9 to TRBJ2-1; no reliable D call. From germline, CDR1 is SGDLS and CDR2 YYNGEE. The ends were cut back, 2 bases at V and 4 bases at J, with 13 bases in the middle. The CDR3 contains 15 residues. The CDR3 nucleotides read TGTGCCAGCAGCGTCGCGGACCCTGTATACAATGAGCAGTTCTTC. Its protein product is CASSVADPVYNEQFF.

The CDR3 region has the DNA TGTGCCAGTGGGACAGATAATAACTATGGCTACACCTTC. Translated, it gives CASGTDNNYGYTF. The rearrangement joins TRBV5-4 to TRBJ1-2, with 7 bases lining up with TRBD1. Germline V gives CDR1 SGHNT, CDR2 YYREEE (reference sequence). The V segment lost 8 bases and the J segment 1 base; nucleotides outside the gene matches: 5. CDR3 length: 13 residues.

The J gene is TRBJ1-6, the V gene TRBV25-1, with D possibly TRBD1 on 6 matching bases. Trimming left V 4 bases short and J 6 bases short, with 13 bases between. Germline V gene sequence: CDR1 MGHDK, CDR2 SYGVNS. The CDR3 sequence is 15 residues long. CDR3 sequence (DNA): TGTGCCAGCAGTGTCACCGGGACAAGTAATTCACCCCTCCACTTT. Protein: CASSVTGTSNSPLHF.

This clone came up a few times. The J gene is TRBJ2-7, the V gene TRBV28; D is uncertain. The germline V gene has CDR1 MDHEN and CDR2 SYDVKM. The CDR3 runs to 15 residues. The germline V and J ends were trimmed by 4 bases and 0 bases, with 13 bases remaining between them. This chain's CDR3 is CASSYDGGTSYEQYV. CDR3 in DNA: TGTGCCAGCAGTTATGACGGCGGAACCTCCTACGAGCAGTACGTC.

The chain joins TRBV19 to TRBJ2-5; tentative D call: TRBD2 (6 bases). CDR3 length: 13 residues. Trimming took off 6 bases at V and 5 bases at J, with 13 bases between the two ends. Germline V lookup: CDR1 LNHDA, CDR2 SQIVND (reference sequence). CDR3 region: CASSRGTLETQYF. DNA of the CDR3: TGTGCCAGTAGCCGCGGGACTTTGGAGACCCAGTACTTC.

This clone was counted a few times. The chain has TRBV7-9 and TRBJ2-3; 11 nucleotides match TRBD2. Per the germline V gene, CDR1 is SEHNR and CDR2 is FQNEAQ (reference sequence). CDR3 length: 16 amino acids. V was clipped by 4 bases and J by 2 bases; unmatched bases: 5. CDR3 bases: TGTGCCAGCAGCTCCGGGACTAGCGGCTACACAGATACGCAGTATTTT. This encodes CASSSGTSGYTDTQYF.

J is TRBJ2-5 and V is TRBV6-1; D ambiguous. Germline CDR1 reads MNHNS; CDR2 reads SASEGT. The CDR3 covers 12 residues. Trimming removed 4 bases at V and 3 bases at J, with 6 bases between. The DNA of the CDR3 is TGTGCCAGCAGTGTATGGGAAGAGACCCAGTACTTC. Encoded protein: CASSVWEETQYF.

V and J are TRBV23-1 and TRBJ2-7, with unresolved D. TRBV23-1 is designated an ORF whose function remains uncertain. The V gene lost 5 bases and the J gene lost 3 bases, with 11 bases spanning the gap. The CDR3 is made up of 13 amino acids. The CDR3 DNA sequence: TGCGCCAGCAGTTTCCCGGTCCTCTACGAGCAGTACTTC. Its translation: CASSFPVLYEQYF.

This rearrangement joins TRBV25-1 to TRBJ2-1; 10 bases fit TRBD2. The CDR3 runs to 16 residues. The ends lost 4 bases at V and 7 bases at J; junction bases unmatched: 10. Germline lookup yields CDR1 MGHDK and CDR2 SYGVNS. The CDR3 protein is CASSAGTSVTINEQFF. CDR3 nucleotides: TGTGCCAGCAGTGCGGGGACTAGCGTTACGATTAATGAGCAGTTCTTC.

This clone was observed a handful of times. The CDR3 DNA is TGTGCCAGCAGTGAATCCGTGGAGGGCTATGAGCAGTTCTTC. Translated, it gives CASSESVEGYEQFF. The V gene is TRBV25-1, the J gene TRBJ2-1; perhaps TRBD2 as D (6 bases). Trimming left V 1 base short and J 8 bases short, with 12 bases between. This CDR3 is built from 14 residues. In germline, CDR1 is MGHDK, CDR2 SYGVNS.

Only a few counts were recorded for this clone. The chain uses TRBV30 and TRBJ2-5; D is undetermined. Germline values: CDR1 GTSNPN, CDR2 SVGIG (reference sequence). The CDR3 runs 12 residues. The V gene lost 2 bases and the J gene lost 5 bases, with 9 bases spanning the gap. CDR3 loop: CAWSQVEETQYF. CDR3 in DNA: TGTGCCTGGAGTCAGGTAGAGGAGACCCAGTACTTC.

The V gene is TRBV11-2, the J gene TRBJ2-1, with D possibly TRBD1 on 5 matching bases. Trimming left V 1 base short and J 0 bases short, with 7 bases between. The length of the CDR3 is 15 residues. Germline V lookup: CDR1 SGHAT, CDR2 FQNNGV. The CDR3 coding sequence is TGTGCCAGCAGCTTAGGACAGTACTCCTACAATGAGCAGTTCTTC. This codes for CASSLGQYSYNEQFF.

Ten or more counts support this clone. V usage is TRBV30 and J usage is TRBJ1-2, with D perhaps matching TRBD1 (5 bases). Germline-derived CDR1 and CDR2 are GTSNPN and SVGIG (reference sequence). CDR3 length: 13 amino acids. V dropped 3 bases and J dropped 5 bases, with 13 bases sitting between them. The CDR3 is CAWSENTGYGYTF. CDR3 nucleotide sequence: TGTGCCTGGAGCGAAAACACAGGATATGGCTACACCTTC.

A few counts support this clone. The chain recombines TRBV4-3 with TRBJ2-3, with D uncertain. This CDR3 spans 14 amino acids. Germline CDR1 LGHNA, CDR2 YSLEER. Trimming took 1 base from V and 4 from J, leaving 9 bases between them. DNA for the CDR3: TGCGCCAGCAGCCAAGGGTTAGCCCCAGATACGCAGTATTTT. This codes for CASSQGLAPDTQYF.

V and J are TRBV7-3 and TRBJ2-7, with 9 nucleotides matching TRBD2. Germline loops: CDR1 SGHTA, CDR2 FQGTGA. CDR3 size: 14 residues. Trimming removed 1 base from V and 4 bases from J; junction bases left unmatched: 2. CDR3 in DNA: TGTGCCAGCAGCTTAAGGACTAGCGCGTACGAGCAGTACGTC. This sequence encodes CASSLRTSAYEQYV.

The chain couples TRBV6-5 to TRBJ2-7; D not certain. Germline V lookup: CDR1 MNHEY, CDR2 SVGAGI. The V end was cut by 5 bases, the J end by 2 bases, with 10 bases between. CDR3 length: 13 amino acids. In DNA form, the CDR3 reads TGTGCCAGCAGTCAAGTATCGCCCTACGAGCAGTACGTC. Translated, it gives CASSQVSPYEQYV.

V usage is TRBV7-9 and J usage is TRBJ2-7; TRBD2 agrees at 10 bases. Germline V gene lookup returns CDR1 SEHNR and CDR2 FQNEAQ (reference sequence). This CDR3 contains 15 residues. The ends lost 5 bases at V and 4 bases at J; junction bases unmatched: 8. CDR3: CASSPVGSGGYEQYF. The CDR3 nucleotides are TGTGCCAGCAGCCCCGTGGGTAGCGGGGGGTACGAGCAGTACTTC.